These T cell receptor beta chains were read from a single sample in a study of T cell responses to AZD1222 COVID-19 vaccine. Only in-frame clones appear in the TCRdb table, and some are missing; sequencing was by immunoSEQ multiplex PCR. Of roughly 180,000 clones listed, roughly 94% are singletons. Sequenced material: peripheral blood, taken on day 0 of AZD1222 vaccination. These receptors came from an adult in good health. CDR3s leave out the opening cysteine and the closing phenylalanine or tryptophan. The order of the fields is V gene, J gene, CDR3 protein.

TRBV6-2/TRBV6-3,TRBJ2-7,ASNPTSGRFEQY
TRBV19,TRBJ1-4,ASSIQGRNEKLF
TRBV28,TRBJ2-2,ASSNTGELF
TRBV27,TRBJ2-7,ASSFAGGFLNEQY
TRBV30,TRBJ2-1,AWNLLTSYNEQF
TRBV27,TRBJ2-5,ASSSHGGPMSETQY
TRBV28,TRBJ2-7,ASSPGQLSPPYEQY
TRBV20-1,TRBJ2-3,SAGADTQY
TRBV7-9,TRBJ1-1,ASSPTGERAF
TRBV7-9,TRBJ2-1,ASSLSGTSVFWQF
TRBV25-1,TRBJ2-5,ASSEYGRAKTQY
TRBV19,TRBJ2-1,ASSTGGPLLNEQF
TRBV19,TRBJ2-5,ASSRSRDSETQY
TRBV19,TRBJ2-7,ASSHGSREQY
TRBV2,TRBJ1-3,ASSLGAGNTIY
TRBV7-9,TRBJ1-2,ASSPTVIANYGYT
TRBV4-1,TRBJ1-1,ASSQDPRDPEAF
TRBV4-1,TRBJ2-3,ASSREVTGTQY
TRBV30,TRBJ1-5,ASNRDNQPQH
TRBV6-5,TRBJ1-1,ASSYSNDRGRTEAF
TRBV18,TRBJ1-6,ASSPGHPSPLH
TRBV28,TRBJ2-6,ASSFPIRSGANVLT
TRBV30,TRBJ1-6,AWSGVGIAPLH
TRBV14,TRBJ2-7,ASSQLSGSRSYEQY
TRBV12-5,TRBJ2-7,ASGLIGTSGSVYEQY
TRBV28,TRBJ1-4,ASSTGQFNEKLF
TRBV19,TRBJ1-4,ASSLWDRSNEKLF
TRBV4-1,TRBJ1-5,ASSRWVIGLQEDNQPQH
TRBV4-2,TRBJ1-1,ASSQDVTANTEAF
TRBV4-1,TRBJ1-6,ASSQGLGNSPLH
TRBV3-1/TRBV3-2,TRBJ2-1,ASSQEDSSSYNEQF
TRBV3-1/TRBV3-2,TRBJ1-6,ASSQEGGPNSPLH
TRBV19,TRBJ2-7,ASRQDGAESSTYEQY
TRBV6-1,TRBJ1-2,ASSDGKNYGYT
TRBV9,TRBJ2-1,ASSVHEGAYNEQF
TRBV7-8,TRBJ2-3,ASSPSPALNTDTQY
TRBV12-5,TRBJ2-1,ASGLVTAPREQF
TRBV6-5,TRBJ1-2,ASSSSSYRGNYGYT
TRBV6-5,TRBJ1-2,ASSYLGKSGYT
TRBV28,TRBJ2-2,ASSLSGGTGELF
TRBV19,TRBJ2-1,ASSIFSTGNEQF
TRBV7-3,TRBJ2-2,ASSPRQGGTGELF